This is a list of T cell receptor beta chains from one sample in a study of beta chain features in type 1 diabetes. Assay: immunoSEQ multiplex PCR; the TCRdb copy retains only in-frame clones and omits some. Of a few hundred thousand clones in the sample, about 14% were seen once. The sequenced material came from naive CD4+ T cells from blood. The receptors were gathered from a man aged 30-40 years with type 1 diabetes. The CDR3 runs from the conserved cysteine through the conserved F or W. D genes are given only for firm matches.

D gene: .; J gene: TRBJ2-5; V gene: TRBV6-6; CDR3 protein: CASSYRGETQYF
D gene: TRBD2; J gene: TRBJ2-3; V gene: TRBV6-5; CDR3 protein: CASRSRAGGLDTQYF
D gene: .; J gene: TRBJ1-5; V gene: TRBV5-1; CDR3 protein: CASSLEGIREPQHF
D gene: .; J gene: TRBJ1-4; V gene: TRBV19; CDR3 protein: CASGPGAGNEKLFF
D gene: .; J gene: TRBJ2-5; V gene: TRBV19; CDR3 protein: CASSIRETYRQETQYF
D gene: TRBD1; J gene: TRBJ2-3; V gene: TRBV5-1; CDR3 protein: CASSPPGQGRTDTQYF
D gene: .; J gene: TRBJ2-7; V gene: TRBV19; CDR3 protein: CASSNVGGAPYEQYF
D gene: .; J gene: TRBJ1-5; V gene: TRBV15; CDR3 protein: CATSRAVVGQPQHF
D gene: TRBD1; J gene: TRBJ1-1; V gene: TRBV29-1; CDR3 protein: CSGGTGVLAEAFF
D gene: .; J gene: TRBJ1-1; V gene: TRBV7-9; CDR3 protein: CASSLAEGGAAFF
D gene: TRBD1; J gene: TRBJ1-4; V gene: TRBV9; CDR3 protein: CASSVQPGTGYEKLFF
D gene: .; J gene: TRBJ1-1; V gene: TRBV6-6; CDR3 protein: CASAKRDTEAFF
D gene: TRBD2; J gene: TRBJ2-7; V gene: TRBV19; CDR3 protein: CASTRTSGPYEQYF
D gene: TRBD2; J gene: TRBJ2-1; V gene: TRBV6-5; CDR3 protein: CASGEGRNEQFF
D gene: .; J gene: TRBJ1-2; V gene: TRBV19; CDR3 protein: CASKTGPANYGYTF
D gene: .; J gene: TRBJ2-2; V gene: TRBV27; CDR3 protein: CASSRLGQMNTGELFF
D gene: TRBD2; J gene: TRBJ2-2; V gene: TRBV5-4; CDR3 protein: CASSLSGTSGLAGELFF
D gene: .; J gene: TRBJ2-1; V gene: TRBV19; CDR3 protein: CASSMRGSSYNEQFF
D gene: .; J gene: TRBJ1-5; V gene: TRBV6-1; CDR3 protein: CASSPAGGNQPQHF
D gene: .; J gene: TRBJ1-4; V gene: TRBV5-1; CDR3 protein: CASSSRPGDGEKLFF
D gene: TRBD2; J gene: TRBJ2-5; V gene: TRBV9; CDR3 protein: CASSGGRKETQYF
D gene: TRBD2; J gene: TRBJ2-2; V gene: TRBV2; CDR3 protein: CASSYSGGAGTGELFF
D gene: .; J gene: TRBJ2-3; V gene: TRBV2; CDR3 protein: CASSPSTDTQYF
D gene: .; J gene: TRBJ2-7; V gene: TRBV9; CDR3 protein: CASSSGPGGLYEQYF
D gene: TRBD1; J gene: TRBJ2-5; V gene: TRBV6-5; CDR3 protein: CASRTGQETQYF
D gene: TRBD2; J gene: TRBJ2-7; V gene: TRBV9; CDR3 protein: CASSPGDSGVPIW
D gene: .; J gene: TRBJ2-3; V gene: TRBV11-3; CDR3 protein: CASSSRTDTQYF
D gene: .; J gene: TRBJ2-7; V gene: TRBV30; CDR3 protein: CAWSYRDEQYF
D gene: .; J gene: TRBJ1-2; V gene: TRBV5-4; CDR3 protein: CASSRDRFGGGYTF
D gene: TRBD1; J gene: TRBJ2-7; V gene: TRBV10-3; CDR3 protein: CAISYGTGIHEQYF
D gene: TRBD2; J gene: TRBJ2-3; V gene: TRBV5-4; CDR3 protein: CASSLDPRTSGRDTQYF
D gene: TRBD1; J gene: TRBJ2-5; V gene: TRBV5-4; CDR3 protein: CASSDATGQLSQETQYF
D gene: TRBD1; J gene: TRBJ2-1; V gene: TRBV6-5; CDR3 protein: CASKYGTAYNEQFF
D gene: .; J gene: TRBJ1-5; V gene: TRBV27; CDR3 protein: CASSAAGGLNQPQHF
D gene: .; J gene: TRBJ2-1; V gene: TRBV9; CDR3 protein: CASSVDGPLSSYNEQFF
D gene: .; J gene: TRBJ1-1; V gene: TRBV5-1; CDR3 protein: CASSFNRVNTEAFF
D gene: TRBD2; J gene: TRBJ2-5; V gene: TRBV29-1; CDR3 protein: CSVARGSGVETQYF
D gene: TRBD1; J gene: TRBJ2-1; V gene: TRBV5-4; CDR3 protein: CASSPLDRESEQFF
D gene: .; J gene: TRBJ2-5; V gene: TRBV5-6; CDR3 protein: CASSFSGGGETQYF
D gene: .; J gene: TRBJ1-5; V gene: TRBV29-1; CDR3 protein: CSVAETGSDQPQHF
D gene: .; J gene: TRBJ2-4; V gene: TRBV5-6; CDR3 protein: CASSPGTKNIQYF
D gene: TRBD1; J gene: TRBJ1-1; V gene: TRBV11-3; CDR3 protein: CASSVDRAEAFF
D gene: .; J gene: TRBJ2-2; V gene: TRBV18; CDR3 protein: CASSPPGLTGELFF
D gene: .; J gene: TRBJ2-5; V gene: TRBV11-2; CDR3 protein: CASSPGDQETQYF
D gene: .; J gene: TRBJ2-5; V gene: TRBV19; CDR3 protein: CASSRRVAETQYF
D gene: .; J gene: TRBJ2-7; V gene: TRBV18; CDR3 protein: CASSPSQGFYEQYF
D gene: TRBD2; J gene: TRBJ2-2; V gene: TRBV5-1; CDR3 protein: CASSSAGDRTGELFF
D gene: .; J gene: TRBJ1-2; V gene: TRBV21-1; CDR3 protein: CASSSPHRANYGYTF
D gene: .; J gene: TRBJ2-1; V gene: TRBV27; CDR3 protein: CASSPGARSYNEQFF
D gene: TRBD1; J gene: TRBJ2-2; V gene: TRBV5-1; CDR3 protein: CASSLAGTDNTGELFF
D gene: TRBD2; J gene: TRBJ2-3; V gene: TRBV7-2; CDR3 protein: CASSKGLAGTDTQYF
D gene: .; J gene: TRBJ2-3; V gene: TRBV2; CDR3 protein: CASSETGLATDTQYF